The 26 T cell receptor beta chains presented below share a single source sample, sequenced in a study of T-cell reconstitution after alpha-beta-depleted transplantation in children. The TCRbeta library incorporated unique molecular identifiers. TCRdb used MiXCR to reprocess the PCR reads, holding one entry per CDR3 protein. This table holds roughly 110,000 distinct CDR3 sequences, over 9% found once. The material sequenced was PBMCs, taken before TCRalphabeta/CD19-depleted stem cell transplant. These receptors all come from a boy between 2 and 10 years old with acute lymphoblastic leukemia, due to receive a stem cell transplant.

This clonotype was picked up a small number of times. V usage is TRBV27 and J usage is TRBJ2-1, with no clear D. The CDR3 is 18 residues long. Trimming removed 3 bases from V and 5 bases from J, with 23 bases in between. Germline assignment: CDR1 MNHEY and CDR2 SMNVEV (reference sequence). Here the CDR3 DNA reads TGTGCCAGCAGTTTCTACTCTATGTTTGGAGAGAGCGACAATGAGCAGTTCTTC. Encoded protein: CASSFYSMFGESDNEQFF.

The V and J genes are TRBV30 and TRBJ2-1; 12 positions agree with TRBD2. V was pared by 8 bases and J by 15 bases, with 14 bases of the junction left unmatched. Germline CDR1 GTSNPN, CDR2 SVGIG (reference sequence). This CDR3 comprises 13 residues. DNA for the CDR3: TGTGCCCAAGATCTAGCGGGAGGGTCGGTTCCGTTCTTC. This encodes CAQDLAGGSVPFF.

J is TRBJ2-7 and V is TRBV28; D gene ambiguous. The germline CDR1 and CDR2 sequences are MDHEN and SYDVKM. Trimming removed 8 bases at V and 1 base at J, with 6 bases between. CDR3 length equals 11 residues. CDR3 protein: CASGQSYEQYF. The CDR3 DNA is TGTGCCAGCGGGCAGTCCTACGAGCAGTACTTC.

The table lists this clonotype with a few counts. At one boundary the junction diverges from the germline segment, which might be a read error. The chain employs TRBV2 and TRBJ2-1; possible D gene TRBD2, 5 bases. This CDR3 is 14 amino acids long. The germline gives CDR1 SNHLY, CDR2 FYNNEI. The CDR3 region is CASSEVTLGVAEIF. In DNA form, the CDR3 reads TGTGCCAGCAGTGAAGTCACGCTCGGGGTTGCGGAGATCTTC.

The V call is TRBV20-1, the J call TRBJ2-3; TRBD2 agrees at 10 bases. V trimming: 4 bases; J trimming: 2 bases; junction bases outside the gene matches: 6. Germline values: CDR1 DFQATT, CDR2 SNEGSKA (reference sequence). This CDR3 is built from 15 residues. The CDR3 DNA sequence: TGCAGTGCTACTACTAGCGGGACTATCACAGATACGCAGTATTTT. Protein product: CSATTSGTITDTQYF.

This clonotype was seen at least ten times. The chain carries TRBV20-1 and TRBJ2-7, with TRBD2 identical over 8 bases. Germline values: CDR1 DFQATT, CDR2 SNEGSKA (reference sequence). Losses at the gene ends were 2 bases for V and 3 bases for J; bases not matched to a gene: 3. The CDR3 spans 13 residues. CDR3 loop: CSARLAGVYEQYF. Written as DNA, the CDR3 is TGCAGTGCTAGACTAGCGGGCGTCTACGAGCAGTACTTC.

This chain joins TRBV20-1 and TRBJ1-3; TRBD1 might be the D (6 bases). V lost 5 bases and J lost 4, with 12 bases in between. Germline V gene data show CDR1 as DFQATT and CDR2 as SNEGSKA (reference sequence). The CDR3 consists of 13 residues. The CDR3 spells CSAAGQRGNTIYF. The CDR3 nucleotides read TGCAGTGCTGCCGGACAGAGAGGAAACACCATATATTTT.

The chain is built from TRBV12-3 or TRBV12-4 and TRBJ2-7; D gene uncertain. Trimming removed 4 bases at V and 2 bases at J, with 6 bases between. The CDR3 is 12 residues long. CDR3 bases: TGTGCCAGCAGTTCACGGACCTACGAGCAGTACTTC. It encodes CASSSRTYEQYF.

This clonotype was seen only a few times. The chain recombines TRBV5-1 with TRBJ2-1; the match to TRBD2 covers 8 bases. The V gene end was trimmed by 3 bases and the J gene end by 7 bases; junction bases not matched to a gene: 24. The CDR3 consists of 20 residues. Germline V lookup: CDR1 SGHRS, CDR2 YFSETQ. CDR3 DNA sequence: TGCGCCAGCAGCTCCCGCTCCTTAGGTATGGCTAGCGGGTTCAATAATGAGCAGTTCTTC. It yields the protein CASSSRSLGMASGFNNEQFF.

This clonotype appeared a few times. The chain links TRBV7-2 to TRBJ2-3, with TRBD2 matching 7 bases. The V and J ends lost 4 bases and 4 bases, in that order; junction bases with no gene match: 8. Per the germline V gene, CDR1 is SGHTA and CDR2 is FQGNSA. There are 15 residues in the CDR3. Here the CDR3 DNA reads TGTGCCAGCAGCTATAGCGTGGGAGGGGCAGATACGCAGTATTTT. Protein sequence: CASSYSVGGADTQYF. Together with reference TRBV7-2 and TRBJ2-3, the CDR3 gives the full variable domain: GAGVSQSPSNKVTEKGKDVELRCDPISGHTALYWYRQSLGQGLEFLIYFQGNSAPDKSGLPSDRFSAERTGGSVSTLTIQRTQQEDSAVYLCASSYSVGGADTQYFGPGTRLTVL.

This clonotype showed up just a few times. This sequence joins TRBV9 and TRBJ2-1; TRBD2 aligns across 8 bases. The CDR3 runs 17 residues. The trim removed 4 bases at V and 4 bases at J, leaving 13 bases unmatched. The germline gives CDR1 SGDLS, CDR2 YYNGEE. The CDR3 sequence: CASSPSSGTRVYNEQFF. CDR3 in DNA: TGTGCCAGCAGCCCCTCCTCCGGGACTAGGGTATACAATGAGCAGTTCTTC.

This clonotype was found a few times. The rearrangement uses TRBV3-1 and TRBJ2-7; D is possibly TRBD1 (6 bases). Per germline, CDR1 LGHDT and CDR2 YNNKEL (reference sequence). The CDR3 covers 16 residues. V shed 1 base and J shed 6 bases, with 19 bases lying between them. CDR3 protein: CASSQGTGTGGSEQYF. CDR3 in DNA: TGTGCCAGCAGCCAAGGAACAGGGACGGGCGGGTCCGAGCAGTACTTC.

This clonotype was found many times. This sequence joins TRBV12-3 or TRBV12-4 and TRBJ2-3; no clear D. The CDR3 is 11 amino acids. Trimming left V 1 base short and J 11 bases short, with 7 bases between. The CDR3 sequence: CASSLGVRQYF. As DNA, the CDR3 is TGTGCCAGCAGTTTAGGCGTCCGGCAGTATTTT.

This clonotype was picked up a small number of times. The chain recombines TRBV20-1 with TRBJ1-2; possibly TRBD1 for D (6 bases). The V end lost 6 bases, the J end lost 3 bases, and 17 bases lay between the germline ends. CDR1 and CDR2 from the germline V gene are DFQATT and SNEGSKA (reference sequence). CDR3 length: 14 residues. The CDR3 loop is CSAKGGARDYGYTF. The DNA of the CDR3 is TGCAGTGCCAAAGGGGGGGCACGAGACTATGGCTACACCTTC.

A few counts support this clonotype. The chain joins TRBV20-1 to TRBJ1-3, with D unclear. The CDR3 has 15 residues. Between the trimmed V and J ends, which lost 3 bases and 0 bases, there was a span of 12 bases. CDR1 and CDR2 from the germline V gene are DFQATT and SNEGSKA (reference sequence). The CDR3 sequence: CSASPAIRSGNTIYF. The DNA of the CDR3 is TGCAGTGCTAGCCCAGCCATCCGCTCTGGAAACACCATATATTTT.

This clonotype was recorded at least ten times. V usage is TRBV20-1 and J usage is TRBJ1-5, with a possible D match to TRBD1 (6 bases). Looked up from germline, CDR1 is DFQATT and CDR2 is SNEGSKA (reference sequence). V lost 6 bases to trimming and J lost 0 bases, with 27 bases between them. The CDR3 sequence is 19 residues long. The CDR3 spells CSAKRGDTGFGYSNQPQHF. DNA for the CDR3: TGCAGTGCCAAGAGGGGGGACACAGGGTTTGGGTATAGCAATCAGCCCCAGCATTTT.

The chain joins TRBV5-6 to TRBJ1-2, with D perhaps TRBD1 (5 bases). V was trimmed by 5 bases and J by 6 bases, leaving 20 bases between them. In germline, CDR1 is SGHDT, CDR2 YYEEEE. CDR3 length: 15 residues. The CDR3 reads CASSLIDSGLDGYTF. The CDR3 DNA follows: TGTGCCAGCAGTCTTATCGACAGCGGTTTGGATGGCTACACCTTC.

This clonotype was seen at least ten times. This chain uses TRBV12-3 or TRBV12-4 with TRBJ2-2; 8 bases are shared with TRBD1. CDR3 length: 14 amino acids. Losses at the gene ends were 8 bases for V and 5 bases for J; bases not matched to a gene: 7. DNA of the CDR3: TGTGCCAGCGTCTTCCAGGGGGCAACCGGGGAGCTGTTTTTT. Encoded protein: CASVFQGATGELFF.

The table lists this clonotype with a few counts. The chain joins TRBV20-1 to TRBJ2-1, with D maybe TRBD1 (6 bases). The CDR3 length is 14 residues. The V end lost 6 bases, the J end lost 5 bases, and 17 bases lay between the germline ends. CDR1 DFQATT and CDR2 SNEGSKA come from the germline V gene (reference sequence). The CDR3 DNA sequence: TGCAGTGCCGAAGGCTGGACAGCAAACAATGAGCAGTTCTTC. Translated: CSAEGWTANNEQFF.

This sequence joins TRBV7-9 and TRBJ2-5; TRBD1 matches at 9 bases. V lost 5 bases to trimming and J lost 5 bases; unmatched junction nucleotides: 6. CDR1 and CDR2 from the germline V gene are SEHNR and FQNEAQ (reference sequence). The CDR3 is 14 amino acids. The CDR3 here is CASSATGGEETQYF. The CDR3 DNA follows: TGTGCCAGCAGCGCGACAGGGGGGGAGGAGACCCAGTACTTC. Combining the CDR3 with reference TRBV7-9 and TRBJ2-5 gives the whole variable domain DTGVSQNPRHKITKRGQNVTFRCDPISEHNRLYWYRQTLGQGPEFLTYFQNEAQLEKSRLLSDRFSAERPKGSFSTLEIQRTEQGDSAMYLCASSATGGEETQYFGPGTRLLVL.

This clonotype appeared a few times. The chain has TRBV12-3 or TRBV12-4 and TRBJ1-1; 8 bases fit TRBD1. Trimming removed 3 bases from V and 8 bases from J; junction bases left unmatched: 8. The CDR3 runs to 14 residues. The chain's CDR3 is CASSFGTGETEAFF. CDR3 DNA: TGTGCCAGCAGTTTCGGGACAGGAGAGACGGAAGCTTTCTTT.

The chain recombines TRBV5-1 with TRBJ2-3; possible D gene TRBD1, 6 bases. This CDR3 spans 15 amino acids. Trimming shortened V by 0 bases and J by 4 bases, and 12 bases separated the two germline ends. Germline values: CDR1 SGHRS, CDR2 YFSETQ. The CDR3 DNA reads TGCGCCAGCAGCTTGGGACAGGTGCAGTCAGATACGCAGTATTTT. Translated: CASSLGQVQSDTQYF.

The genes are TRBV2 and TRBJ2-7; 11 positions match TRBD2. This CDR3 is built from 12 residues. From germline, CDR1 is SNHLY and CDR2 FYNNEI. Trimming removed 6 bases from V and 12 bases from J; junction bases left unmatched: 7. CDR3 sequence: CASRISGRDGYF. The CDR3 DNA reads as TGTGCCAGCAGGATTAGCGGGAGGGATGGGTACTTC.

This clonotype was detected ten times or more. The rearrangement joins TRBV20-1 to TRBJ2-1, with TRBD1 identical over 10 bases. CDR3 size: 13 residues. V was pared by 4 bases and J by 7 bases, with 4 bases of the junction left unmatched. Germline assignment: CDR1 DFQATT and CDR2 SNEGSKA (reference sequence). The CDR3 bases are TGCAGTGCTACCGGGACAGGGGTGAATGAGCAGTTCTTC. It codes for CSATGTGVNEQFF.

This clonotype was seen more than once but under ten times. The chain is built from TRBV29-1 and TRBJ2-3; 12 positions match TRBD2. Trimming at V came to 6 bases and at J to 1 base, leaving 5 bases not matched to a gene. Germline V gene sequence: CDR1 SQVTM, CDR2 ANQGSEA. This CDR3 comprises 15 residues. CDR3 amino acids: CSVALAGGGTDTQYF. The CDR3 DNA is TGCAGCGTCGCTCTAGCGGGAGGGGGCACAGATACGCAGTATTTT.

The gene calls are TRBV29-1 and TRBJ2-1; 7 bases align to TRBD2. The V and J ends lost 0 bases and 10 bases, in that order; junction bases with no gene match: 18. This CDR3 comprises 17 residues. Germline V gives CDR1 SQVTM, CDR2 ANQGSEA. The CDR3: CSVEDRTRLADGGEQFF. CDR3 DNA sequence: TGCAGCGTTGAAGATCGGACCCGGCTAGCGGACGGTGGGGAGCAGTTCTTC.